This T cell receptor beta chain emerged from a study of shared clonotypes between healthy human individuals. Sequencing was performed with immunoSEQ multiplex PCR; in TCRdb, only in-frame clones are kept and a portion is missing. The data show about 1.9 million clones, about 93% seen once. It was CD45RO-negative cells, positively selected for CCR7, that made up naive CD8 cells, with terminally differentiated effector memory CD45RA+ cells excluded. Germline CDR1 and CDR2: SNHLY and FYNNEI. V lost 2 bases to trimming and J lost 7 bases; unmatched junction nucleotides: 8. This CDR3 is built from 14 residues.

Sample: naive CD8+ T cells from PBMCs. The V call is TRBV2, the J call TRBJ2-7; 7 bases align to TRBD1. The sequence was obtained from a man between 18 and 29 years old in good health. Some clones in this sample may be carry-over from other donors' samples. In DNA form, the CDR3 reads TGTGCCAGCAGTGAAACAAGACAGGGCTGGGAGCAGTACTTC. Its translation is CASSETRQGWEQYF.